Below are 29 T cell receptor beta chains sequenced from a single sample in a study of blood T cell repertoires in COVID-19. The method was immunoSEQ multiplex PCR; TCRdb's version includes in-frame clones alone and lacks a portion of them. Of about 140,000 clones listed, approximately 88% are singletons. Sequenced material: peripheral blood. Receptors originate from a man between 65 and 79 years old with acute or convalescent COVID-19.

The genes are TRBV7-3 and TRBJ2-3, with D maybe TRBD2 (6 bases). The CDR3 totals 15 residues. Trimming cost V 5 bases and J 4 bases, with 16 bases left between them. Germline values: CDR1 SGHTA, CDR2 FQGTGA. The CDR3 sequence: CASSAAGGAADTQYF. In DNA form, the CDR3 reads TGTGCCAGCAGCGCCGCGGGCGGGGCGGCAGATACGCAGTATTTT.

The genes are TRBV5-5 and TRBJ1-2, with 7 bases aligning to TRBD1. The CDR3 has 13 residues. The V segment lost 5 bases and the J segment 4 bases; nucleotides outside the gene matches: 5. The germline V gene has CDR1 SGHKS and CDR2 YYEKEE (reference sequence). The CDR3 protein is CASRFQGGYGYTF. CDR3 bases: TGTGCCAGCAGATTTCAGGGGGGCTATGGCTACACCTTC.

V usage is TRBV19 and J usage is TRBJ2-3, with 8 bases aligning to TRBD1. V was clipped by 4 bases and J by 1 base; unmatched bases: 1. Germline CDR1 is LNHDA and CDR2 is SQIVND (reference sequence). CDR3 length equals 14 residues. CDR3 nucleotide sequence: TGTGCCAGTAGTACGACAGGGGGCACAGATACGCAGTATTTT. Amino acid sequence: CASSTTGGTDTQYF.

The chain couples TRBV6-5 to TRBJ1-5; the D gene is possibly TRBD1 (5 bases). V lost 3 bases and J lost 2, with 8 bases in between. The germline V gene encodes CDR1 MNHEY and CDR2 SVGAGI. The CDR3 is 14 residues long. For the CDR3, the DNA is TGTGCCAGCAGTTATCAGGGTGGCAATCAGCCCCAGCATTTT. It is translated as CASSYQGGNQPQHF.

J is TRBJ1-2 and V is TRBV19; the match to TRBD1 covers 7 bases. This CDR3 comprises 15 residues. From germline, CDR1 is LNHDA and CDR2 SQIVND (reference sequence). J gave up 6 bases and V 3 bases, and 10 bases lay outside the gene matches. CDR3 DNA: TGTGCCAGTAGTATGAAAAGGGGGCTTATCCATGGCTACACCTTC. This codes for CASSMKRGLIHGYTF.

This clone was found once. V gene TRBV6-5 combines with J gene TRBJ2-1, with D maybe TRBD2 (6 bases). V lost 2 bases, J lost 7 bases, and 15 bases lay in between. Germline V lookup: CDR1 MNHEY, CDR2 SVGAGI. This CDR3 has 15 amino acids. This CDR3 is CASSYGRERGNEQFF. CDR3 nucleotide sequence: TGTGCCAGCAGTTACGGCCGGGAGCGTGGTAATGAGCAGTTCTTC.

The chain joins TRBV15 to TRBJ2-5, with D possibly matching TRBD2 (7 bases). The CDR3 totals 17 residues. Germline CDR1 LNHNV, CDR2 YYDKDF (reference sequence). Trimming cost V 0 bases and J 5 bases, with 19 bases left between them. The CDR3 here is CATSRDMVGGPGETQYF. CDR3 nucleotide sequence: TGTGCCACCAGCAGAGATATGGTGGGGGGGCCAGGGGAGACCCAGTACTTC.

The V gene is TRBV10-1, the J gene TRBJ2-3; 10 nucleotides line up with TRBD2. The CDR3 spans 18 residues. Trimming cost V 11 bases and J 2 bases; bases outside gene matches: 19. CDR1 and CDR2 from the germline V gene are WNHNN and SYGVQD (reference sequence). The CDR3 DNA reads TGCGCCCTCAGGGAACAGCTAGCGGGAGTCGGGAACACAGATACGCAGTATTTT. Encoded protein: CALREQLAGVGNTDTQYF.

The rearrangement links TRBV2 to TRBJ1-5; D call uncertain. This CDR3 spans 13 amino acids. CDR1 and CDR2 from the germline V gene are SNHLY and FYNNEI. Between the trimmed V and J ends, which lost 4 bases and 3 bases, there was a span of 7 bases. The CDR3: CASSGGLNQPQHF. The DNA of the CDR3 is TGTGCCAGCAGTGGAGGGCTCAATCAGCCCCAGCATTTT.

This clone was detected only a few times. The chain combines TRBV7-3 with TRBJ1-2; TRBD1 might be the D (6 bases). This CDR3 is 15 amino acids long. The germline V gene has CDR1 SGHTA and CDR2 FQGTGA. Between the trimmed V and J ends, which lost 0 bases and 7 bases, there was a span of 15 bases. The CDR3 protein is CASSLTGQPESGYTF. The CDR3 DNA is TGTGCCAGCAGCTTAACTGGACAGCCGGAGAGTGGCTACACCTTC.

This clone was seen only once. This rearrangement joins TRBV5-1 to TRBJ2-7, with TRBD2 matching 7 bases. The ends lost 6 bases at V and 6 bases at J; junction bases unmatched: 12. Germline V CDR1 and CDR2: SGHRS, YFSETQ. This CDR3 comprises 14 residues. CDR3 amino acids: CASTLGGPGTEQYF. DNA for the CDR3: TGCGCCAGCACCCTGGGAGGGCCGGGTACCGAGCAGTACTTC. The full variable domain, completed using reference TRBV5-1 and TRBJ2-7, is KAGVTQTPRYLIKTRGQQVTLSCSPISGHRSVSWYQQTPGQGLQFLFEYFSETQRNKGNFPGRFSGRQFSNSRSEMNVSTLELGDSALYLCASTLGGPGTEQYFGPGTRLTVT.

V is TRBV27 and J is TRBJ1-2; TRBD1 is a possible D gene (6 bases). Looked up from germline, CDR1 is MNHEY and CDR2 is SMNVEV (reference sequence). The CDR3 has 15 amino acids. Trimming cost V 7 bases and J 6 bases, with 21 bases left between them. CDR3 coding DNA: TGTGCCAGCACCTTCAATGGGGGGGCCCAAAATGGCTACACCTTC. It specifies CASTFNGGAQNGYTF.

This chain joins TRBV6-5 and TRBJ1-5, with no clear D. The CDR3 runs 13 residues. Germline V CDR1 and CDR2: MNHEY, SVGAGI. V gave up 5 bases and J gave up 7 bases, with 12 bases separating them. CDR3 region: CASSLGPGQPQHF. DNA of the CDR3: TGTGCCAGCAGTCTCGGACCGGGGCAGCCCCAGCATTTT.

The rearrangement links TRBV27 to TRBJ2-7; 12 positions match TRBD1. The CDR3 contains 14 residues. Trimming took 5 bases from V and 7 from J; bases not matched to a gene: 6. The V gene's germline CDR1 is MNHEY and CDR2 SMNVEV (reference sequence). The CDR3 region is CASSRDRGRREQYF. Here the CDR3 DNA reads TGTGCCAGCAGTCGGGACAGGGGGCGGCGAGAGCAGTACTTC.

This chain links TRBV27 with TRBJ1-2; TRBD1 agrees at 7 bases. The length of the CDR3 is 15 residues. The germline V gene has CDR1 MNHEY and CDR2 SMNVEV (reference sequence). V lost 4 bases to trimming and J lost 1 base; unmatched junction nucleotides: 6. CDR3 nucleotide sequence: TGTGCCAGCAGTTCAGGCGGACAGGTTAACTATGGCTACACCTTC. It translates to CASSSGGQVNYGYTF.

The V and J genes are TRBV15 and TRBJ2-5; a weak D match, TRBD2 (6 bases). Trimming removed 0 bases at V and 4 bases at J, with 15 bases between. Germline-derived CDR1 and CDR2 are LNHNV and YYDKDF (reference sequence). CDR3 length: 16 residues. CDR3 region: CATSRDTQGGRETQYF. DNA for the CDR3: TGTGCCACCAGCAGAGATACGCAGGGAGGAAGAGAGACCCAGTACTTC.

The J gene is TRBJ1-4, the V gene TRBV7-2; D not certain. The germline V gene encodes CDR1 SGHTA and CDR2 FQGNSA. V lost 5 bases and J lost 7, with 14 bases in between. The CDR3 runs to 14 residues. The CDR3 protein is CASSPNPPSEKLFF. The CDR3 DNA sequence: TGTGCCAGCAGCCCCAATCCCCCGAGTGAAAAACTGTTTTTT.

The chain uses TRBV2 and TRBJ2-5, with TRBD1 matching over 8 bases. Germline V gives CDR1 SNHLY, CDR2 FYNNEI. This CDR3 comprises 13 residues. Germline trimming cut 6 bases from V and 2 bases from J; bases unmatched to any gene: 2. The CDR3 bases are TGTGCCAGCAGGGGGACAGGTCAAGAGACCCAGTACTTC. Its protein is CASRGTGQETQYF.

The V gene is TRBV7-8, the J gene TRBJ1-5; TRBD1 aligns across 10 bases. The ends lost 1 base at V and 7 bases at J; junction bases unmatched: 4. CDR3 size: 15 residues. Germline V gives CDR1 SGHVS, CDR2 FQNEAQ. CDR3 residues: CASSLVRDRGQPQHF. For the CDR3, the DNA is TGTGCCAGCAGCTTAGTGCGGGACAGGGGCCAGCCCCAGCATTTT.

The V and J genes are TRBV10-2 and TRBJ1-6; no definite D call. Germline V lookup: CDR1 WSHSY, CDR2 SAAADI. The V and J ends lost 3 bases and 7 bases respectively, with 13 bases between them. CDR3 size: 15 residues. The CDR3 DNA follows: TGCGCCAGCAGTGAAGCCCCTAGCCGCAATTCACCCCTCCACTTT. It translates to CASSEAPSRNSPLHF.

This rearrangement joins TRBV3-1 (or the pseudogene TRBV3-2) to TRBJ1-4, with 7 bases identical to TRBD1. CDR1 and CDR2 from the germline V gene are LGHDT and YNNKEL (reference sequence). The CDR3 runs to 12 residues. After removal of 5 bases from V and 11 bases from J, the junction contained 5 bases not matched to a gene. Here the CDR3 DNA reads TGTGCCAGCAGCGCGACAGGGAAGAAACTGTTTTTT. Its translation is CASSATGKKLFF.

The rearrangement uses TRBV3-1 (or the pseudogene TRBV3-2) and TRBJ2-3; 9 bases are shared with TRBD1. This CDR3 region has 17 residues. The germline V gene encodes CDR1 LGHDT and CDR2 YNNKEL (reference sequence). V lost 4 bases to trimming and J lost 6 bases; unmatched junction nucleotides: 14. CDR3: CASSRSRTGDRSDTQYF. The CDR3 DNA reads TGTGCCAGCAGCCGATCCAGGACAGGGGACCGCTCGGATACGCAGTATTTT.

The chain joins TRBV27 to TRBJ2-7; D may be TRBD1 (6 bases). From germline, CDR1 is MNHEY and CDR2 SMNVEV (reference sequence). V lost 7 bases and J 4 bases, leaving 23 bases between the germline ends. The CDR3 is made up of 16 amino acids. The DNA for the CDR3 is TGTGCCAGCACCCCCCGCAGTGGGCAGGGGATGTACGAGCAGTACTTC. Amino acid sequence: CASTPRSGQGMYEQYF.

The chain recombines TRBV6-6 with TRBJ1-3; TRBD1 is a possible D gene (5 bases). This CDR3 spans 15 amino acids. Trimming pared 5 bases from V and 0 bases from J, leaving 11 bases between. In germline, CDR1 is MNHNY, CDR2 SVGAGI (reference sequence). This CDR3 is CASSRDSSSGNTIYF. The CDR3 nucleotides are TGTGCCAGCAGTAGAGACAGCTCCTCTGGAAACACCATATATTTT.

The J gene is TRBJ1-1, the V gene TRBV5-3, with 9 bases that match TRBD1. TRBV5-3 is assigned to the ORF class and has an uncertain function. The trim removed 3 bases at V and 4 bases at J, leaving 7 bases unmatched. This CDR3 spans 15 amino acids. This chain's CDR3 is CARSCDHRGLTEAFF. The CDR3 nucleotides are TGTGCCAGAAGCTGCGACCACAGGGGGCTCACTGAAGCTTTCTTT.

This chain joins TRBV3-1 (or the pseudogene TRBV3-2) and TRBJ1-4; D is unresolved. The CDR3 length is 16 residues. The V end was cut by 1 base, the J end by 5 bases, with 14 bases between. Germline V CDR1 and CDR2: LGHDT, YNNKEL (reference sequence). Written as DNA, the CDR3 is TGTGCCAGCAGCCAAGCAGGAGGGCTAGGGAATGAAAAACTGTTTTTT. Its translation is CASSQAGGLGNEKLFF.

The V call is TRBV12-5, the J call TRBJ2-3, with a possible D match to TRBD2 (5 bases). CDR3 length: 17 residues. Trimming shortened V by 0 bases and J by 0 bases, and 13 bases separated the two germline ends. Germline assignment: CDR1 LGHNT and CDR2 FRNRAP. CDR3 DNA sequence: TGTGCTAGTGGTTTGGTAGGACTCGGACCCAGCACAGATACGCAGTATTTT. Translation: CASGLVGLGPSTDTQYF.

This chain joins TRBV5-4 and TRBJ2-2; D gene unclear. CDR3 length equals 14 residues. Germline CDR1 is SGHNT and CDR2 is YYREEE (reference sequence). Trimming cost V 4 bases and J 0 bases, with 7 bases left between them. The CDR3, as DNA: TGTGCCAGCAGCCCCCCGGCGAACACCGGGGAGCTGTTTTTT. Protein: CASSPPANTGELFF.

This rearrangement joins TRBV18 to TRBJ1-1; TRBD1 matches at 10 bases. The germline V gene has CDR1 KGHSH and CDR2 LQKENI. V lost 4 bases to trimming and J lost 0 bases; unmatched junction nucleotides: 5. This CDR3 is 16 amino acids long. The CDR3 protein is CASSQGQGNMNTEAFF. The CDR3 nucleotides read TGTGCCAGCTCACAGGGACAGGGGAACATGAACACTGAAGCTTTCTTT.